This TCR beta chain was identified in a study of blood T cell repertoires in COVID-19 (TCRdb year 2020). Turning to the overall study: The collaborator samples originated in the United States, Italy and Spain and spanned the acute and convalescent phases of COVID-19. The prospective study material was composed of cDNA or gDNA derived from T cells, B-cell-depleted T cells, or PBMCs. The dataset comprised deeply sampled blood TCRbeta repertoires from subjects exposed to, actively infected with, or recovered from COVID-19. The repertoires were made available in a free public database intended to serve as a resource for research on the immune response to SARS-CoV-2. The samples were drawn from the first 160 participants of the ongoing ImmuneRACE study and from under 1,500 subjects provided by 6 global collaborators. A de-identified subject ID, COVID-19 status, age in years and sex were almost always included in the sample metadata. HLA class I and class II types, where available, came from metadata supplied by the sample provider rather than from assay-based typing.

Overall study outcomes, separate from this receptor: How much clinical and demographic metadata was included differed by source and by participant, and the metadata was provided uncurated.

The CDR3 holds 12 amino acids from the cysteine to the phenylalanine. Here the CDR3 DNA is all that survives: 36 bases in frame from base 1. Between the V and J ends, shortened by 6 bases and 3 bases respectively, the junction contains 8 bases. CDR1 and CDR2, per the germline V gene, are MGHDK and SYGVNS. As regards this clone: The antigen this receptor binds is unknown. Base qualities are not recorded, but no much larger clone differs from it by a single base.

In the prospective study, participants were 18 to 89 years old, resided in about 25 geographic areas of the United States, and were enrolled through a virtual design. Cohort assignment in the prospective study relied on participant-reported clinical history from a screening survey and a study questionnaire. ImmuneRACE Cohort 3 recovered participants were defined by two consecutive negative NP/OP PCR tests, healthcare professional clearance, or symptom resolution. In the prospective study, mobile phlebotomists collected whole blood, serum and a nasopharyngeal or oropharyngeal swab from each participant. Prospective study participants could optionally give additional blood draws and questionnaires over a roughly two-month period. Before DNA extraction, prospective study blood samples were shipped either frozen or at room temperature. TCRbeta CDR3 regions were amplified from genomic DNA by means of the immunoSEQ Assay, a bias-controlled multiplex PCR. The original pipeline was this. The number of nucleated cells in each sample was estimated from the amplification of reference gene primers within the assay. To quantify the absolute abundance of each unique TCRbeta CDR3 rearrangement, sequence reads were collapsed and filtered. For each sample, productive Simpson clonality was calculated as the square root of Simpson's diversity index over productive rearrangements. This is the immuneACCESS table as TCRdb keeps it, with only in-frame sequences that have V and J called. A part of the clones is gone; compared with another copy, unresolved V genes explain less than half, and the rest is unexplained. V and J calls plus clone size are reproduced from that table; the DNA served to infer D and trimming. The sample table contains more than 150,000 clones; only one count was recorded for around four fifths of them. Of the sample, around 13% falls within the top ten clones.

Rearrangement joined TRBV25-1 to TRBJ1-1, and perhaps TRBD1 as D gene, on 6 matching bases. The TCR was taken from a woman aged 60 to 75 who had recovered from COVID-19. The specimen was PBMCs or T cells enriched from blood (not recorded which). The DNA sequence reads TGTGCCAGCAGACAGGGTTACACTGAAGCTTTCTTT. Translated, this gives CASRQGYTEAFF.